The rows below give T cell receptor beta chains drawn from one sample of a study of blood T cell repertoires in COVID-19. Clones were sequenced by immunoSEQ multiplex PCR, and TCRdb holds only the in-frame ones, with some missing. The sample includes hundreds of thousands of clones, 87% seen only once; the top ten take roughly 6%. Sequencing was done on a sample of PBMCs or T cells enriched from blood (not recorded which). These receptors were collected from a woman between 25 and 40 years old with acute COVID-19. CDR3s include the opening cysteine and the closing phenylalanine or tryptophan. D genes are given only for firm matches. Clone size is not always given. Where it is, it says once, few, many or a class for expanded clones.

clone size | D gene | J gene | CDR3 length | V gene | CDR3 DNA | CDR3 protein
- | - | TRBJ2-1 | 11 | TRBV5-1 | TGCGCCAGCAGAACAGGGAGTGAGCAGTTCTTC | CASRTGSEQFF
- | - | TRBJ2-1 | 14 | TRBV2 | TGTGCCAGCAGGACCGGATTGGCGAGCGATGAGCAGTTCTTC | CASRTGLASDEQFF
- | TRBD2 | TRBJ2-3 | 16 | TRBV15 | TGTGCCACCAGCAGAGACCAACTAGCGGGTACAGATACGCAGTATTTT | CATSRDQLAGTDTQYF
- | TRBD2 | TRBJ2-5 | 15 | TRBV9 | TGTGCCAGCAGCACCGGTGCGGGGGGCTTCGAGACCCAGTACTTC | CASSTGAGGFETQYF
- | - | TRBJ2-1 | 15 | TRBV29-1 | TGCAGCGTTGGAATCGGGATGAGCTCCTACAATGAGCAGTTCTTC | CSVGIGMSSYNEQFF
- | - | TRBJ1-6 | 16 | TRBV27 | TGTGCCAGCAGTTTACTAGGGGGGGTAAATAATTCACCCCTCCACTTT | CASSLLGGVNNSPLHF
- | - | TRBJ2-4 | 13 | TRBV12-3/TRBV12-4 | TGTGCCAGCGGAACAGGGTTGGGAAACATTCAGTACTTC | CASGTGLGNIQYF
- | TRBD1 | TRBJ1-2 | 14 | TRBV6-5 | TGTGCCAGCAGGACCGGGACAGGCATGTTTGGCTACACCTTC | CASRTGTGMFGYTF
- | TRBD1 | TRBJ1-2 | 15 | TRBV5-4 | TGTGCCAGCAGCTGGAGACAGGGAGGAAACTATGGCTACACCTTC | CASSWRQGGNYGYTF
- | - | TRBJ1-1 | 13 | TRBV14 | TGTGCCAGCAGCCAATCTAGGAATTCGCGAGCTTTCTTT | CASSQSRNSRAFF
- | - | TRBJ2-2 | 14 | TRBV9 | TGTGCCAGCAGCGTAGTCCAGGGTACCGGGGAGCTGTTTTTT | CASSVVQGTGELFF
few | - | TRBJ1-3 | 16 | TRBV19 | TGTGCCAGTAGAATCGGGGGTAGGCGATCTGGAAACACCATATATTTT | CASRIGGRRSGNTIYF
- | TRBD1 | TRBJ2-7 | 15 | TRBV28 | TGTGCCAGCAGTAGCCCAGGGGACAGACTTAACGAGCAGTACTTC | CASSSPGDRLNEQYF
- | - | TRBJ1-5 | 17 | TRBV6-1 | TGTGCCAGCAGTGCCTCAATCTTACAGGGTCTGGGTCAGCCCCAGCATTTT | CASSASILQGLGQPQHF
- | - | TRBJ1-3 | 15 | TRBV7-2 | TGTGCCAGCAGCCCAATTCAGGGCGTCGGGAACACCATATATTTT | CASSPIQGVGNTIYF
- | - | TRBJ2-1 | 15 | TRBV29-1 | TGCAGCGTTGTAAGTCCGTCGGGACAAAGGGGGGAGCAGTTCTTC | CSVVSPSGQRGEQFF
- | - | TRBJ2-3 | 15 | TRBV27 | TGTGCCAGCAGTCGCCGGGGTCGAGGCACAGATACGCAGTATTTT | CASSRRGRGTDTQYF
- | - | TRBJ1-1 | 13 | TRBV28 | TGTGCCAGCAGAGCGGGACAAATCACTGAAGCTTTCTTT | CASRAGQITEAFF
- | TRBD2 | TRBJ2-3 | 15 | TRBV9 | TGTGCCAGCAGCGTACGGGGGGGCATGCCAGATACGCAGTATTTT | CASSVRGGMPDTQYF
- | TRBD2 | TRBJ2-2 | 16 | TRBV9 | TGTGCCAGCAGCGTAGCCTCCACTAGCGTTTGGGGGGAGCTGTTTTTT | CASSVASTSVWGELFF
- | TRBD1 | TRBJ1-2 | 13 | TRBV28 | TGTGCCAGCAGCCTACAGGGGACGGGTGGCTACACCTTC | CASSLQGTGGYTF
- | - | TRBJ1-5 | 13 | TRBV5-6 | TGTGCCAGCAGCTCAACAGGCAATCAGCCCCAGCATTTT | CASSSTGNQPQHF
few | TRBD1 | TRBJ2-5 | 15 | TRBV3-1/TRBV3-2 | TGTGCCAGCAGCCAAGGGCAGGGGGACCAAGAGACCCAGTACTTC | CASSQGQGDQETQYF
- | TRBD1 | TRBJ2-7 | 16 | TRBV5-8 | TGTGCCAGCAGCGCCGAGACAGGGGGCGCGATCTACGAGCAGTACTTC | CASSAETGGAIYEQYF
- | TRBD1 | TRBJ1-1 | 15 | TRBV18 | TGTGCCAGCTCACCACCGCGACAGGGACCCACTGAAGCTTTCTTT | CASSPPRQGPTEAFF
- | TRBD1 | TRBJ1-5 | 15 | TRBV28 | TGTGCCAGCAGTTCGGACAGGGCATTTTATCAGCCCCAGCATTTT | CASSSDRAFYQPQHF
few | - | TRBJ2-2 | 13 | TRBV6-1 | TGTGCCAGCAGTGAACGCGACACCGGGGAGCTGTTTTTT | CASSERDTGELFF
- | TRBD2 | TRBJ2-7 | 16 | TRBV4-1 | TGCGCCAGCAGCCAAGATATCGGGGGGGGCCGCGACGAGCAGTACTTC | CASSQDIGGGRDEQYF
- | TRBD2 | TRBJ2-1 | 18 | TRBV7-9 | TGTGCCAGCAGCTTAGCGTCGATTCGGGAGGCTAAATACAATGAGCAGTTCTTC | CASSLASIREAKYNEQFF
- | TRBD2 | TRBJ2-1 | 16 | TRBV28 | TGTGCCAGCAGCGTTAGCGGGTTCAGCTCCTACAATGAGCAGTTCTTC | CASSVSGFSSYNEQFF
- | TRBD1 | TRBJ1-2 | 16 | TRBV5-1 | TGCGCCAGCAGCCCCGGCGGACAGGGGCAAAACTATGGCTACACCTTC | CASSPGGQGQNYGYTF
- | - | TRBJ1-2 | 13 | TRBV5-1 | TGCGCCAGCAGCTTAGATGGGTTAGCTGGCTACACCTTC | CASSLDGLAGYTF
once | TRBD2 | TRBJ2-2 | 17 | TRBV6-1 | TGTGCCAGCAGTGAACTAGCGGGGTCCGCGAACACCGGGGAGCTGTTTTTT | CASSELAGSANTGELFF
- | TRBD1 | TRBJ1-1 | 14 | TRBV28 | TGTGCCAGCAGTTTTGACAGGGGGGGCACTGAAGCTTTCTTT | CASSFDRGGTEAFF
- | TRBD2 | TRBJ2-3 | 16 | TRBV11-1 | TGTGCCAGCAGCTTGGTGTCGGGAGGCAACACAGATACGCAGTATTTT | CASSLVSGGNTDTQYF
- | - | TRBJ1-1 | 14 | TRBV18 | TGTGCCAGCTCAACCAGGGCCGTGAACACTGAAGCTTTCTTT | CASSTRAVNTEAFF
- | - | TRBJ1-2 | 14 | TRBV6-6 | TGTGCCAGCAGTTACAACACCGATTACAGGGGCTACACCTTC | CASSYNTDYRGYTF
- | TRBD2 | TRBJ2-1 | 17 | TRBV7-8 | TGTGCCAGCAGCTCAAAAAGACTAGCGGGGGCAAACAATGAGCAGTTCTTC | CASSSKRLAGANNEQFF
- | TRBD1 | TRBJ1-1 | 15 | TRBV7-9 | TGTGCCAGCAGCCGGGACAGGGGGTTGAACACTGAAGCTTTCTTT | CASSRDRGLNTEAFF
- | TRBD1 | TRBJ2-2 | 14 | TRBV19 | TGTGCCACCGCCACAGGGGCACACACCGGGGAGCTGTTTTTT | CATATGAHTGELFF
once | - | TRBJ2-2 | 14 | TRBV5-1 | TGCGCCAGCAGCCCCGAGGGGAACACCGGGGAGCTGTTTTTT | CASSPEGNTGELFF
- | TRBD1 | TRBJ2-3 | 14 | TRBV7-8 | TGTGCCAGCAGCTTAGTTATGACAGGGGGTACGCAGTATTTT | CASSLVMTGGTQYF
- | TRBD1 | TRBJ2-1 | 15 | TRBV15 | TGTGCCACCAGCAGGGGACAGAGAACCTACAATGAGCAGTTCTTC | CATSRGQRTYNEQFF
- | - | TRBJ1-2 | 16 | TRBV18 | TGTGCCAGCTCACCACCGGGTCAGGCACCAAACTATGGCTACACCTTC | CASSPPGQAPNYGYTF
- | - | TRBJ1-1 | 12 | TRBV30 | TGTGCCTGGAGTGCTTGGCATTCTGAAGCTTTCTTT | CAWSAWHSEAFF
- | - | TRBJ2-3 | 15 | TRBV19 | TGTGCCAGTAGTATTATCGGCGGTTACACAGATACGCAGTATTTT | CASSIIGGYTDTQYF
- | - | TRBJ1-2 | 14 | TRBV15 | TGTGCCACCAGCAGAGATCGCAGTAACTATGGCTACACCTTC | CATSRDRSNYGYTF
- | TRBD1 | TRBJ2-1 | 17 | TRBV28 | TGTGCCAGCAGTTTATCGCAGGGGGCGCATACAGGGAATGAGCAGTTCTTC | CASSLSQGAHTGNEQFF
once | TRBD2 | TRBJ2-7 | 16 | TRBV5-1 | TGCGCCAGCAGCTTAATATCGGGACTAGCGAGTTACGAGCAGTACTTC | CASSLISGLASYEQYF
- | - | TRBJ2-1 | 13 | TRBV7-2 | TGTGCCAGCAGCTTAAATTCGTACAATGAGCAGTTCTTC | CASSLNSYNEQFF
- | TRBD2 | TRBJ2-1 | 16 | TRBV4-3 | TGCGCCAGCAGCCAAGATTCAACTAGCGGGGTGTATGAGCAGTTCTTC | CASSQDSTSGVYEQFF
- | - | TRBJ2-7 | 13 | TRBV6-1 | TGTGCCAGCAGTGAAGACAGCACCTACGAGCAGTACTTC | CASSEDSTYEQYF
- | TRBD2 | TRBJ2-5 | 16 | TRBV3-1/TRBV3-2 | TGTGCCAGCAGCCATGGACTAGCGGGAGGTCAAGAGACCCAGTACTTC | CASSHGLAGGQETQYF
- | TRBD1 | TRBJ1-2 | 14 | TRBV19 | TGTGCCAGTAGTATGACGACAGGGGGCAGTGGCTACACCTTC | CASSMTTGGSGYTF
- | TRBD1 | TRBJ1-1 | 13 | TRBV25-1 | TGTGCCAGCAGAAGACAGGGGGTCTCTGAAGCTTTCTTT | CASRRQGVSEAFF
- | TRBD1 | TRBJ1-1 | 12 | TRBV29-1 | TGCAGCGTCGGACAGGGAACCACTGAAGCTTTCTTT | CSVGQGTTEAFF
once | TRBD2 | TRBJ2-7 | 15 | TRBV2 | TGTGCCAGCTTACCCCCGAGTAGCGGGAGCTACGAGCAGTACTTC | CASLPPSSGSYEQYF
- | - | TRBJ1-1 | 14 | TRBV9 | TGTGCCAGCAGCGTAGTCGGAGGGAACACTGAAGCTTTCTTT | CASSVVGGNTEAFF
- | - | TRBJ1-3 | 11 | TRBV14 | TGTGCCAGCAGCCAAGCCGACACCATATATTTT | CASSQADTIYF